The rows below give T cell receptor beta chains drawn from one sample of a study of blood T cell repertoires in COVID-19. The protocol was immunoSEQ multiplex PCR, while the TCRdb copy is restricted to in-frame clones and leaves out a portion. The sample lists about 180,000 clones, about 81% occurring once. Sequenced material: peripheral blood. Receptors originate from a woman older than 75 with COVID-19, enrolled during active disease. The CDR3 runs from the conserved cysteine through the conserved F or W. A D gene is named only where the DNA matches it firmly. Part of the rows lack a size; the others show once, few, many or a class for expanded clones.

CDR3 protein: CASRVGTLNSPLHF; CDR3 DNA: TGTGCCAGCAGGGTTGGGACACTTAATTCACCCCTCCACTTT; J gene: TRBJ1-6; V gene: TRBV3-1/TRBV3-2; D gene: NA; clone size: NA
CDR3 protein: CASSLSGSPTGELFF; CDR3 DNA: TGTGCCAGCAGCCTCAGCGGGAGCCCCACCGGGGAGCTGTTTTTT; J gene: TRBJ2-2; V gene: TRBV7-8; D gene: TRBD2; clone size: NA
CDR3 protein: CASSAVGGGEQYF; CDR3 DNA: TGTGCCAGCAGTGCGGTGGGGGGAGGCGAGCAGTACTTC; J gene: TRBJ2-7; V gene: TRBV2; D gene: NA; clone size: few
CDR3 protein: CASRSDWRPYEQYF; CDR3 DNA: TGTGCCAGCAGGTCCGACTGGCGGCCCTACGAGCAGTACTTC; J gene: TRBJ2-7; V gene: TRBV5-6; D gene: NA; clone size: NA
CDR3 protein: CASSSGQGEGYTF; CDR3 DNA: TGTGCCAGTAGTTCGGGACAGGGGGAAGGCTACACCTTC; J gene: TRBJ1-2; V gene: TRBV19; D gene: TRBD1; clone size: NA
CDR3 protein: CAWSSFLSPGSSPLHF; CDR3 DNA: TGTGCCTGGAGCTCGTTTCTGTCGCCAGGGTCATCACCCCTCCACTTT; J gene: TRBJ1-6; V gene: TRBV30; D gene: NA; clone size: NA
CDR3 protein: CASSEARPGLAKNIQYF; CDR3 DNA: TGTGCCAGCAGTGAAGCGAGGCCAGGACTAGCCAAAAACATTCAGTACTTC; J gene: TRBJ2-4; V gene: TRBV6-1; D gene: NA; clone size: NA
CDR3 protein: CASSIGGTNEKLFF; CDR3 DNA: TGTGCCAGCAGCATCGGGGGAACTAATGAAAAACTGTTTTTT; J gene: TRBJ1-4; V gene: TRBV21-1; D gene: NA; clone size: NA
CDR3 protein: CASSGQGPQYF; CDR3 DNA: TGTGCCAGCAGTGGACAGGGCCCGCAGTATTTT; J gene: TRBJ2-3; V gene: TRBV6-6; D gene: TRBD1; clone size: NA
CDR3 protein: CASSLYDRSRLAVGETQYF; CDR3 DNA: TGCGCCAGCAGCCTATATGACAGGTCTCGACTAGCTGTTGGAGAGACCCAGTACTTC; J gene: TRBJ2-5; V gene: TRBV5-1; D gene: NA; clone size: few
CDR3 protein: CASSLGGITEQYF; CDR3 DNA: TGTGCCAGCAGCTTAGGCGGAATTACGGAGCAGTACTTC; J gene: TRBJ2-7; V gene: TRBV7-2; D gene: NA; clone size: NA
CDR3 protein: CASSLLLNSYEQYF; CDR3 DNA: TGTGCCAGCAGCCTCCTACTGAACTCCTACGAGCAGTACTTC; J gene: TRBJ2-7; V gene: TRBV7-8; D gene: NA; clone size: NA
CDR3 protein: CATLLQGVGSAEAFF; CDR3 DNA: TGTGCCACCCTGTTACAGGGCGTAGGGTCGGCTGAAGCTTTCTTT; J gene: TRBJ1-1; V gene: TRBV24-1; D gene: NA; clone size: NA
CDR3 protein: CASSKGQEADTQYF; CDR3 DNA: TGTGCCAGCAGCAAAGGACAGGAAGCAGATACGCAGTATTTT; J gene: TRBJ2-3; V gene: TRBV21-1; D gene: NA; clone size: once
CDR3 protein: CASRSSQGPRNGELFF; CDR3 DNA: TGCGCCAGCAGGTCGAGTCAGGGCCCCCGAAACGGGGAGCTGTTTTTT; J gene: TRBJ2-2; V gene: TRBV5-1; D gene: NA; clone size: NA
CDR3 protein: CASSQDPRGHQPQHF; CDR3 DNA: TGCGCCAGCAGCCAAGATCCCAGGGGGCATCAGCCCCAGCATTTT; J gene: TRBJ1-5; V gene: TRBV4-1; D gene: TRBD1; clone size: NA
CDR3 protein: CASSQDTHGKGGVGVSDTQYF; CDR3 DNA: TGCGCCAGCAGCCAAGATACTCACGGGAAGGGGGGGGTTGGTGTGTCGGATACGCAGTATTTT; J gene: TRBJ2-3; V gene: TRBV4-1; D gene: NA; clone size: NA
CDR3 protein: CAISEQRGPQETQYF; CDR3 DNA: TGTGCCATCAGTGAACAGCGGGGGCCCCAAGAGACCCAGTACTTC; J gene: TRBJ2-5; V gene: TRBV10-3; D gene: TRBD2; clone size: NA
CDR3 protein: CAWSAGTQETQYF; CDR3 DNA: TGTGCCTGGAGTGCCGGGACACAAGAGACCCAGTACTTC; J gene: TRBJ2-5; V gene: TRBV30; D gene: NA; clone size: NA
CDR3 protein: CASSRGQNYEQYF; CDR3 DNA: TGTGCCAGTAGTAGGGGACAGAACTACGAGCAGTACTTC; J gene: TRBJ2-7; V gene: TRBV19; D gene: TRBD1; clone size: few
CDR3 protein: CASRLARDRGRPETQYF; CDR3 DNA: TGTGCAAGTCGCTTAGCGCGGGACAGGGGGCGCCCGGAGACCCAGTACTTC; J gene: TRBJ2-5; V gene: TRBV12-2; D gene: NA; clone size: NA
CDR3 protein: CASSQDRLAGGDTQYF; CDR3 DNA: TGCGCCAGCAGCCAAGATAGACTAGCGGGGGGTGATACGCAGTATTTT; J gene: TRBJ2-3; V gene: TRBV4-3; D gene: TRBD2; clone size: NA
CDR3 protein: CASSQESVRTGDHEQYF; CDR3 DNA: TGCGCCAGCAGCCAAGAATCGGTTCGGACAGGGGACCACGAGCAGTACTTC; J gene: TRBJ2-7; V gene: TRBV4-1; D gene: TRBD1; clone size: once
CDR3 protein: CASSQVLGQTPYGYTF; CDR3 DNA: TGCGCCAGCAGCCAAGTCCTGGGACAGACCCCTTATGGCTACACCTTC; J gene: TRBJ1-2; V gene: TRBV4-3; D gene: TRBD1; clone size: NA
CDR3 protein: CASSIGYGYTF; CDR3 DNA: TGTGCCAGTAGTATCGGCTATGGCTACACCTTC; J gene: TRBJ1-2; V gene: TRBV19; D gene: NA; clone size: NA
CDR3 protein: CATSRGPAGGLIQETQYF; CDR3 DNA: TGTGCCACCAGCAGAGGGCCAGCGGGGGGCCTTATCCAAGAGACCCAGTACTTC; J gene: TRBJ2-5; V gene: TRBV15; D gene: TRBD2; clone size: NA
CDR3 protein: CASSDPRGGKETQYF; CDR3 DNA: TGCGCCAGCAGTGACCCGCGGGGGGGTAAAGAGACCCAGTACTTC; J gene: TRBJ2-5; V gene: TRBV10-2; D gene: TRBD2; clone size: once
CDR3 protein: CASSAGAGRSYNSPLHF; CDR3 DNA: TGTGCCAGCAGCGCCGGGGCCGGGAGATCCTATAATTCACCCCTCCACTTT; J gene: TRBJ1-6; V gene: TRBV9; D gene: NA; clone size: NA
CDR3 protein: CASSPPQRGVQETQYF; CDR3 DNA: TGTGCCAGCAGCCCACCCCAGCGGGGGGTACAAGAGACCCAGTACTTC; J gene: TRBJ2-5; V gene: TRBV7-9; D gene: TRBD2; clone size: NA
CDR3 protein: CATTTGHGNTIYF; CDR3 DNA: TGTGCCACCACGACAGGGCACGGAAACACCATATATTTT; J gene: TRBJ1-3; V gene: TRBV15; D gene: TRBD1; clone size: NA
CDR3 protein: CASSLDRNLYGYTF; CDR3 DNA: TGTGCCAGCAGCTTAGACAGGAACCTCTATGGCTACACCTTC; J gene: TRBJ1-2; V gene: TRBV7-2; D gene: NA; clone size: once